This T cell receptor (beta chain) is from a study of shared clonotypes between healthy human individuals. Naive CD8 populations comprised CD45RO-negative cells positively selected for CCR7, excluding terminally differentiated effector memory CD45RA+ cells. Clones were read by immunoSEQ multiplex PCR, and TCRdb kept only the in-frame ones, dropping some. Of about 2,200,000 clones listed, about 92% are singletons. With 5 bases removed from V and 7 bases from J, the gap between germline ends came to 20 bases. The CDR3 runs 16 residues. CDR1 and CDR2 from the germline V gene are LNHNV and YYDKDF (reference sequence).

The rearrangement uses TRBV15 and TRBJ2-2; possible D gene TRBD2, 7 bases. The sequencing sample was made of naive CD8+ T cells from PBMCs. The source is a man aged 18-30 years in good health. Some clones in this sample may be carry-over from other donors' samples. CDR3 in amino acids: CATSWTRGGRGGELFF. CDR3 coding DNA: TGTGCCACCAGCTGGACTAGAGGGGGTAGAGGCGGGGAGCTGTTTTTT.